The 23 T cell receptor beta chains reported below all come from one sample, sequenced in a study of identical twins. TCRdb reprocessed the 5' RACE reads with MiXCR, giving one entry per CDR3 protein. Of roughly 1.6 million distinct CDR3 sequences listed, around 29% were seen once; the top ten hold about 0.27%. Material for sequencing was cord blood. The receptors originated from a newborn girl in good health.

V usage is TRBV20-1 and J usage is TRBJ1-5; D gene uncertain. CDR1 DFQATT and CDR2 SNEGSKA come from the germline V gene (reference sequence). This CDR3 contains 13 residues. Trimming left V 3 bases short and J 3 bases short, with 9 bases between. The CDR3 sequence: CSARSRVNQPQHF. The CDR3 nucleotides are TGCAGTGCTAGGTCCCGAGTCAATCAGCCCCAGCATTTT.

The chain uses TRBV3-1 and TRBJ2-3; TRBD2 matches 10 bases. J gave up 5 bases and V 3 bases, and 11 bases lay outside the gene matches. Germline CDR1 is LGHDT and CDR2 is YNNKEL (reference sequence). The CDR3 is made up of 17 amino acids. The CDR3, as DNA: TGTGCCAGCAGCCATCATTACCTAGCGGGAGTGAGAGATACGCAGTATTTT. It specifies CASSHHYLAGVRDTQYF.

This clonotype was detected only a few times. V is TRBV11-2 and J is TRBJ2-1, with D uncertain. The CDR3 is 13 residues long. Trimming cost V 1 base and J 8 bases, with 9 bases left between them. Per germline, CDR1 SGHAT and CDR2 FQNNGV. The CDR3 nucleotides are TGTGCCAGCAGCTTAGTCGGTAGCCATGAGCAGTTCTTC. This gives the protein CASSLVGSHEQFF.

This clonotype has a handful of counts. The rearrangement links TRBV5-5 to TRBJ1-2; TRBD1 is a possible D gene (6 bases). Germline assignment: CDR1 SGHKS and CDR2 YYEKEE (reference sequence). Trimming stripped 0 bases from V and 0 bases from J, with 15 bases between. The CDR3 is made up of 17 amino acids. The chain's CDR3 is CASSLGLWPGANYGYTF. The CDR3 DNA sequence: TGTGCCAGCAGCTTGGGTTTATGGCCAGGGGCTAACTATGGCTACACCTTC.

The V and J genes are TRBV11-2 and TRBJ2-7; 11 nucleotides agree with TRBD2. CDR3 length equals 16 residues. V lost 0 bases to trimming and J lost 2 bases; unmatched junction nucleotides: 3. Germline V gives CDR1 SGHAT, CDR2 FQNNGV. For the CDR3, the DNA is TGTGCCAGCAGCTTAGATCGGGGACTAGCGGCCTACGAGCAGTACTTC. Residues: CASSLDRGLAAYEQYF.

In this sample, this clonotype turned up a few times. The chain has TRBV3-1 and TRBJ2-7; 7 bases are a match to TRBD2. CDR1 and CDR2 from the germline V gene are LGHDT and YNNKEL (reference sequence). The J segment lost 6 bases and the V segment lost 5 bases, leaving 7 bases of the junction unmatched. The CDR3 spans 13 residues. For the CDR3, the DNA is TGTGCCAGCAGCGCCAGCGGGGCCCTCGAGCAGTACTTC. This gives the protein CASSASGALEQYF.

There are many counts of this clonotype. The chain employs TRBV20-1 and TRBJ1-4; D unresolved. The CDR3 has 14 residues. V was trimmed by 1 base and J by 0 bases, leaving 6 bases between them. CDR1 and CDR2 from the germline V gene are DFQATT and SNEGSKA (reference sequence). The CDR3 DNA reads TGCAGTGCTAGAGTCCCACCAACTAATGAAAAACTGTTTTTT. Translated, it gives CSARVPPTNEKLFF.

This clonotype was seen a few times. The chain uses TRBV29-1 and TRBJ1-2, with 10 bases aligning to TRBD1. The CDR3 has 14 residues. Unmatched junction bases numbered 7, after V lost 1 base and J lost 8 bases. Looked up from germline, CDR1 is SQVTM and CDR2 is ANQGSEA. CDR3 in DNA: TGCAGCGTTGAAGTTAGGGTGACAGGGGGCGGCTACACCTTC. Translated: CSVEVRVTGGGYTF.

Ten or more counts support this clonotype. This rearrangement joins TRBV2 to TRBJ2-7; D gene unclear. CDR3 length equals 13 residues. Trimming pared 4 bases from V and 0 bases from J, leaving 7 bases between. Germline CDR1 and CDR2: SNHLY and FYNNEI. The CDR3: CASSVSSSYEQYF. The CDR3, as DNA: TGTGCCAGCAGTGTGTCTAGCTCCTACGAGCAGTACTTC.

The chain combines TRBV20-1 with TRBJ2-4; perhaps D is TRBD1 or TRBD2 (5 bases each). The CDR3 consists of 14 residues. V was pared by 4 bases and J by 0 bases, with 10 bases between. Germline values: CDR1 DFQATT, CDR2 SNEGSKA (reference sequence). The CDR3 region has the DNA TGCAGTGCTAACGAGGGGATAGCCAAAAACATTCAGTACTTC. Its protein product is CSANEGIAKNIQYF.

This clonotype was observed a single time. The chain employs TRBV20-1 and TRBJ2-2, with TRBD2 identical over 7 bases. CDR3 length: 13 residues. Germline V CDR1 and CDR2: DFQATT, SNEGSKA (reference sequence). J was trimmed by 4 bases and V by 5 bases; bases with no gene match: 4. In DNA, the CDR3 is TGCAGTGCTCGGGACTATTCCACCGGGGAGCTGTTTTTT. It yields the protein CSARDYSTGELFF.

The chain recombines TRBV5-1 with TRBJ2-3, with 11 positions matching TRBD2. After removal of 4 bases from V and 1 base from J, the junction contained 2 bases not matched to a gene. The germline CDR1 and CDR2 sequences are SGHRS and YFSETQ. CDR3 length: 15 amino acids. The CDR3 sequence is CASSTTSGGTDTQYF. DNA for the CDR3: TGCGCCAGCAGCACGACTAGCGGGGGCACAGATACGCAGTATTTT.

Points on this clonotype: Without the conserved terminal phenylalanine or tryptophan, this CDR3 likely stems from a read error. This chain uses TRBV25-1 with TRBJ2-5; D call uncertain. This CDR3 is 15 amino acids long. Trimming removed 2 bases from V and 0 bases from J, with 10 bases in between. Germline assignment: CDR1 MGHDK and CDR2 SYGVNS. Here the CDR3 reads CASSESLVNQETQYL. CDR3 bases: TGTGCCAGCAGTGAAAGCTTAGTGAACCAAGAGACCCAGTACCTC.

At least ten counts were recorded for this clonotype. The chain joins TRBV10-3 to TRBJ2-4; D not certain. The CDR3 totals 15 residues. V lost 0 bases and J 0 bases, leaving 6 bases between the germline ends. Germline V gene sequence: CDR1 ENHRY, CDR2 SYGVKD. CDR3 residues: CAISESSLAKNIQYF. The DNA of the CDR3 is TGTGCCATCAGTGAGTCTTCCTTAGCCAAAAACATTCAGTACTTC.

This clonotype was seen a handful of times. The chain joins TRBV28 to TRBJ2-3; tentatively, D is TRBD1 or TRBD2 (5 bases each). CDR1 is MDHEN and CDR2 is SYDVKM in the germline V gene. CDR3 length equals 16 residues. Trimming stripped 3 bases from V and 2 bases from J, with 15 bases between. The CDR3 DNA sequence: TGTGCCAGCAGTTTCCCCCGGGACGGATCCACAGATACGCAGTATTTT. It translates to CASSFPRDGSTDTQYF.

The J gene is TRBJ2-3, the V gene TRBV9, with D perhaps matching TRBD1 (6 bases). CDR1 SGDLS and CDR2 YYNGEE come from the germline V gene. V was pared by 3 bases and J by 6 bases, with 11 bases between. The CDR3 has 13 residues. The CDR3 reads CASSGGLEDTQYF. The CDR3 coding sequence is TGTGCCAGCAGCGGGGGGCTAGAGGATACGCAGTATTTT.

V and J are TRBV20-1 and TRBJ1-3; no clear D gene. Trimming removed 3 bases at V and 4 bases at J, with 7 bases between. Germline CDR1 DFQATT, CDR2 SNEGSKA (reference sequence). The CDR3 is 12 amino acids. DNA of the CDR3: TGCAGTGCTAGGCCACAGGGAAACACCATATATTTT. Its translation is CSARPQGNTIYF.

For this clonotype: The junction shows a germline mismatch at one end, possibly a read error. The chain employs TRBV6-5 and TRBJ1-6; perhaps TRBD1 as D (6 bases). CDR1 MNHEY and CDR2 SVGAGI come from the germline V gene. The CDR3 loop spans 14 amino acids. CDR3 in amino acids: CASSYGQGSGPPHF. In DNA, the CDR3 is TGTGCCAGCAGTTACGGGCAGGGGAGTGGACCCCCCCACTTT.

This clonotype was seen more than once but under ten times. The chain couples TRBV7-9 to TRBJ2-3, with D tentatively TRBD2 (5 bases). From germline, CDR1 is SEHNR and CDR2 FQNEAQ (reference sequence). The CDR3 loop spans 17 amino acids. Trimming removed 2 bases from V and 2 bases from J, with 17 bases in between. CDR3 loop: CASSLWLGQDSTDTQYF. The CDR3 nucleotides are TGTGCCAGCAGCTTATGGTTAGGGCAGGACTCCACAGATACGCAGTATTTT. Supplemented by reference TRBV7-9 and TRBJ2-3, the full variable domain reads DTGVSQNPRHKITKRGQNVTFRCDPISEHNRLYWYRQTLGQGPEFLTYFQNEAQLEKSRLLSDRFSAERPKGSFSTLEIQRTEQGDSAMYLCASSLWLGQDSTDTQYFGPGTRLTVL.

This clonotype has just a few counts. The CDR3 sequence is CASRWDTFNSPLHF. CDR3 in DNA: TGTGCCAGCAGGTGGGACACCTTTAATTCACCCCTCCACTTT. This chain joins TRBV7-9 and TRBJ1-6; TRBD1 is a possible D gene (6 bases). The CDR3 extends over 14 amino acids. In germline, CDR1 is SEHNR, CDR2 FQNEAQ (reference sequence). V lost 6 bases to trimming and J lost 6 bases, with 12 bases between them. The variable domain in full, completed from reference TRBV7-9 and TRBJ1-6, reads DTGVSQNPRHKITKRGQNVTFRCDPISEHNRLYWYRQTLGQGPEFLTYFQNEAQLEKSRLLSDRFSAERPKGSFSTLEIQRTEQGDSAMYLCASRWDTFNSPLHFGNGTRLTVT.

This chain joins TRBV7-7 and TRBJ2-1, with D uncertain. Germline V gene sequence: CDR1 SSHAT, CDR2 FNYEAQ (reference sequence). The CDR3 consists of 15 residues. Trimming removed 1 base at V and 2 bases at J, with 9 bases between. CDR3 in amino acids: CASSLDQQPYNEQFF. CDR3 in DNA: TGTGCCAGCAGCTTAGACCAGCAACCCTACAATGAGCAGTTCTTC.

The chain couples TRBV24-1 to TRBJ2-1, with 13 bases aligning to TRBD2. With the DNA end fitting TRBJ2-7 better, the J assignment may be wrong. Germline assignment: CDR1 KGHDR and CDR2 SFDVKD. CDR3 length: 20 residues. The CDR3 loop is CATSDSGGTSGTFLYNEQYF. Written as DNA, the CDR3 is TGTGCCACCAGTGATTCGGGGGGGACTAGCGGGACCTTTCTTTACAATGAGCAGTACTTC.

The chain links TRBV12-3 or TRBV12-4 to TRBJ2-7, with D unclear. V lost 2 bases to trimming and J lost 7 bases, with 12 bases between them. The CDR3 length is 13 residues. CDR3 nucleotide sequence: TGTGCCAGCAGTTTATCCGGCCCTAGTGAGCAGTACTTC. Protein product: CASSLSGPSEQYF.